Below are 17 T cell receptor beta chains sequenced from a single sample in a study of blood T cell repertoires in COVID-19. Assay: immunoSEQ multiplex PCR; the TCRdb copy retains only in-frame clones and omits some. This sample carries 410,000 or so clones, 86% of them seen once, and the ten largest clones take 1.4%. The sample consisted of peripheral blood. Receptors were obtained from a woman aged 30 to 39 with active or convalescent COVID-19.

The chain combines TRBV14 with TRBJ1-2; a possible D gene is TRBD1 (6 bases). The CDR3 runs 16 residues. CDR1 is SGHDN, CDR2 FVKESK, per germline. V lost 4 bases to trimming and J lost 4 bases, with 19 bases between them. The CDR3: CASSPPDRPGGYGYTF. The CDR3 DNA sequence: TGTGCCAGCAGCCCACCCGACAGGCCGGGGGGCTATGGCTACACCTTC.

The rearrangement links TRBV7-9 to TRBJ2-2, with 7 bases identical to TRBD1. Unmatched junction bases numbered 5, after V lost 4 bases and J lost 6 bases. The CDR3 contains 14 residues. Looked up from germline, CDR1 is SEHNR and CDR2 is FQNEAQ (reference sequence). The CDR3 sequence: CASSSTGFPGELFF. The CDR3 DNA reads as TGTGCCAGCAGCTCGACAGGGTTCCCCGGGGAGCTGTTTTTT.

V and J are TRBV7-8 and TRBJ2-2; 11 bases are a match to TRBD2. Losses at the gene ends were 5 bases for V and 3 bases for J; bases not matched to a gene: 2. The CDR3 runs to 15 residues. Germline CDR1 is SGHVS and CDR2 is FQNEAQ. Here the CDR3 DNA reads TGTGCCAGCAGCCAACTAGCGGGGGACACCGGGGAGCTGTTTTTT. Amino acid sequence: CASSQLAGDTGELFF.

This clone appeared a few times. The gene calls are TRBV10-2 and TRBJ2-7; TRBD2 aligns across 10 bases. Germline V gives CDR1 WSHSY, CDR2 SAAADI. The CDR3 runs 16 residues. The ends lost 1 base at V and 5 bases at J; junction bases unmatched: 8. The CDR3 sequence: CASSEWSGRAGDEQYF. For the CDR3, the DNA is TGCGCCAGCAGTGAGTGGAGCGGGAGGGCCGGGGACGAGCAGTACTTC.

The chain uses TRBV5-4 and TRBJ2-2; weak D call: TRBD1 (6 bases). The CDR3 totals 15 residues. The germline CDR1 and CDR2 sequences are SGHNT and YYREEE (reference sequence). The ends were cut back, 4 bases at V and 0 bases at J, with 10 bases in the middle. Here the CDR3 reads CASSAGTPNTGELFF. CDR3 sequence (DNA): TGTGCCAGCAGCGCCGGGACACCGAACACCGGGGAGCTGTTTTTT.

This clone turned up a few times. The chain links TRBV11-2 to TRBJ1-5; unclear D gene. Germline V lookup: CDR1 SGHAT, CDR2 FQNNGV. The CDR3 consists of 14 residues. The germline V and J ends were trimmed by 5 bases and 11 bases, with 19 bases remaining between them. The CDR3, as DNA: TGTGCCAGCAGCCGCAGCCCCGGGAGAGAGTCCCAGCATTTT. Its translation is CASSRSPGRESQHF.

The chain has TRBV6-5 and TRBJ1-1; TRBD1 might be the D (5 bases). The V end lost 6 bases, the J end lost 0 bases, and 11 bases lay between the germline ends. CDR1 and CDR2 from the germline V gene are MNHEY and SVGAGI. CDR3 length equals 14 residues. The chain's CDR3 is CASRGPEMNTEAFF. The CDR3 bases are TGTGCCAGCAGGGGGCCGGAAATGAACACTGAAGCTTTCTTT.

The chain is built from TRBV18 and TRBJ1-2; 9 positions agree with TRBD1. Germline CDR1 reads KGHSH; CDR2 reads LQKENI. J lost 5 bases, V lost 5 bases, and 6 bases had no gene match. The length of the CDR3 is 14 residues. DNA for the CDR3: TGTGCCAGCTCATCGGACAGGGGAGAATATGGCTACACCTTC. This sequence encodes CASSSDRGEYGYTF.

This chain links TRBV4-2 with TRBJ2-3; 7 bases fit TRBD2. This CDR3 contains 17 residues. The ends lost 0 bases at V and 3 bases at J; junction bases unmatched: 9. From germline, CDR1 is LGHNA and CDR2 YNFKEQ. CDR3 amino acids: CASSQELTGGSTDTQYF. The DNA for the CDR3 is TGTGCCAGCAGCCAAGAATTGACGGGGGGAAGTACAGATACGCAGTATTTT.

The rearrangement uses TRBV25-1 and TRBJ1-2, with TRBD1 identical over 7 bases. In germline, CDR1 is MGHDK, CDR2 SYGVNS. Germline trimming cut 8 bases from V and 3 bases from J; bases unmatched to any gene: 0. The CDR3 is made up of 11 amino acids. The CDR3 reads CASGTDYGYTF. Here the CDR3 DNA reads TGTGCCAGCGGGACAGACTATGGCTACACCTTC.

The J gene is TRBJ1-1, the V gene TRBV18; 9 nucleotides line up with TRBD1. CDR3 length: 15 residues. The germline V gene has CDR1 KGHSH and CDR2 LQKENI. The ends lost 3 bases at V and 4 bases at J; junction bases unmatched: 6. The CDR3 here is CASSPQGTGSTEAFF. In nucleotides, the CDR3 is TGTGCCAGCTCACCTCAAGGGACAGGGAGCACTGAAGCTTTCTTT.

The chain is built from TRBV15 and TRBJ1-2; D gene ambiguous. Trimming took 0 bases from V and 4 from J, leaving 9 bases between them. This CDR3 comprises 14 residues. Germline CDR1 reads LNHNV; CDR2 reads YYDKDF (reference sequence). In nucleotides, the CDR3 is TGTGCCACCAGCAGAGATCAAACTGGCTATGGCTACACCTTC. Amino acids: CATSRDQTGYGYTF.

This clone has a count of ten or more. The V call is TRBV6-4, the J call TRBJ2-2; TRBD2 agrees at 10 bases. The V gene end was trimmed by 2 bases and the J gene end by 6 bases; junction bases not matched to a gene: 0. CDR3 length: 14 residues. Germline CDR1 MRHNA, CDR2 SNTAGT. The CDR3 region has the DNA TGTGCCAGCAGTGACAGCGGGGGGGCCGGGGAGCTGTTTTTT. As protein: CASSDSGGAGELFF.

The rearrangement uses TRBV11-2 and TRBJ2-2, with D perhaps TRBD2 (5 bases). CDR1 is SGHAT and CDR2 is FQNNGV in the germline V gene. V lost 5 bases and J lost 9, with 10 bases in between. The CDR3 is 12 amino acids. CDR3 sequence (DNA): TGTGCCAGCAGCCTAAGAGGGAGGGAGCTGTTTTTT. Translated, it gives CASSLRGRELFF.

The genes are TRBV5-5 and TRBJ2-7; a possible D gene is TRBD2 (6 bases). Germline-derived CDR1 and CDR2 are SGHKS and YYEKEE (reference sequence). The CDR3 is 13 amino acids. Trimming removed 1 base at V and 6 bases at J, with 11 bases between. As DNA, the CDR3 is TGTGCCAGCAGCTTGTTGCGGGGTGGCGAGCAGTACTTC. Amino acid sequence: CASSLLRGGEQYF.

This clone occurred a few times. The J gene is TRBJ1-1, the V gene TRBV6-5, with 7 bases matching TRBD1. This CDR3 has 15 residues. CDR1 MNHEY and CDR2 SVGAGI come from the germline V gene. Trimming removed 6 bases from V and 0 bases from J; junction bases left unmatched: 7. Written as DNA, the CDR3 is TGTGCCAGCAGCATACACAGGGGTATGAACACTGAAGCTTTCTTT. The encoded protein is CASSIHRGMNTEAFF.

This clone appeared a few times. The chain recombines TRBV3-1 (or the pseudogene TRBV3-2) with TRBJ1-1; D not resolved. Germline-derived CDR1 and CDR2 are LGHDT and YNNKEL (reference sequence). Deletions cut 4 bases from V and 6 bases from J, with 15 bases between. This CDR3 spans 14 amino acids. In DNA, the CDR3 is TGTGCCAGCAGCCCTAAAGTCGGAGGAGCTGAAGCTTTCTTT. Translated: CASSPKVGGAEAFF.